This T cell receptor (beta chain) was identified in a study of Ad26.COV2.S vaccination and SARS-CoV-2 variants. Across the whole study: The study gave Ad26.COV2.S intramuscularly, once or twice 56 days apart.

Treatment indicated: 15 to 20 received Ad26.COV2.S at low or high dose, single or two shots; several received placebo; per-sample allocation not given. Collection of the samples took place on day 63 after the first injection of vaccine or placebo. Only one count was recorded for this clone. Data came from immunoSEQ multiplex PCR; TCRdb stores just in-frame clones and leaves some out. The sample lists roughly 380,000 clones, 70% to 90% occurring once. V was pared by 3 bases and J by 8 bases, with 10 bases between. The CDR3 length is 12 residues. Germline CDR1 is MDHEN and CDR2 is SYDVKM. The genes are TRBV28 and TRBJ1-1; a possible D gene is TRBD1 (5 bases). Specimen: peripheral blood, collected in a trial of Ad26.COV2.S vaccine versus placebo. The sequence came from a person aged 18-60 years who received the Ad26.COV2.S COVID-19 vaccine or a placebo. This chain's CDR3 is CASSLGGEEAFF. In DNA, the CDR3 is TGTGCCAGCAGTTTGGGGGGGGAAGAAGCTTTCTTT.